This TCR beta chain was sequenced in a study of blood T cell repertoires in COVID-19. On the study more broadly: Both acute and convalescent COVID-19 samples were obtained from the United States, Italy and Spain.

This clone was recorded only once. Followed longitudinally, the Seattle patients had been enrolled during active infection. In the original workflow: Scientists estimated how many nucleated cells there were by amplifying reference gene primers. Method: immunoSEQ multiplex PCR; TCRdb's copy keeps in-frame clones and lacks some. V and J calls plus clone size are reproduced from that table; the DNA served to infer D and trimming. The sample contains fewer than 200,000 clones, 82% of which appear only once. V dropped 4 bases and J dropped 2 bases, with 14 bases sitting between them. CDR1 LGHDT and CDR2 YNNKEL come from the germline V gene (reference sequence). This CDR3 spans 15 amino acids.

This chain connects TRBV3-1 (or the pseudogene TRBV3-2) to TRBJ1-2; a possible D gene is TRBD1 (5 bases). This sequence was found in an older woman with COVID-19, enrolled during active disease. Sequences were obtained from peripheral blood. CDR3 DNA: TGTGCCAGCAGCCCGGGACTCAGCCTAAACTATGGCTACACCTTC. Protein: CASSPGLSLNYGYTF.